This T cell receptor (beta chain) was captured by sequencing in a study of neurological immune-mediated disorders. This clonotype was counted many times. By 5'RACE with 10-nucleotide random UMIs, the cDNA was made. TCRdb passed the 5' RACE reads through MiXCR, listing each CDR3 protein once. Here the sample spans 50,000 to 65,000 distinct CDR3 sequences, approximately 3.8% being singletons. Trimming cost V 1 base and J 5 bases, with 14 bases left between them. The CDR3 extends over 15 amino acids. Germline loops: CDR1 MGHRA, CDR2 YSYEKL. This receptor was obtained from a man aged 25-45 years with multiple sclerosis. This chain uses TRBV4-1 with TRBJ1-2; no definite D call. The sample consisted of PBMCs. CDR3 region: CASSQAGISPYGYTF. The DNA for the CDR3 is TGCGCCAGCAGCCAAGCCGGGATATCCCCATATGGCTACACCTTC.